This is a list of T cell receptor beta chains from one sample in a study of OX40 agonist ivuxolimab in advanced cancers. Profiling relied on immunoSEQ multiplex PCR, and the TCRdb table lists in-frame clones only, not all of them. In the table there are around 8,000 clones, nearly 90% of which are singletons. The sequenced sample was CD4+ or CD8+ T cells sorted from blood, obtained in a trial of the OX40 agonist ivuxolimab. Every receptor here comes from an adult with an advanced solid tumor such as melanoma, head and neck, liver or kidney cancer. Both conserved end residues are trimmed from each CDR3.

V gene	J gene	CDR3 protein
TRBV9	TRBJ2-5	ASSRMGGQETQY
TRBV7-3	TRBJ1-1	ASSSTGTGAEAF
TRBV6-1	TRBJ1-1	ASSDWGLETF
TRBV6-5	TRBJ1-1	ASRSGDTEAF
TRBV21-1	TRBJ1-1	ASRGSYTIRTEAF
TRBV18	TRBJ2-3	ASSLNVVEGADTQY
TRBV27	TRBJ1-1	ASSIASGGGGTEAF
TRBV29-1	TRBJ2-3	SVAGQPTSDTQY
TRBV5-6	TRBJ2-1	ASSPSSLASNEQF
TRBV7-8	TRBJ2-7	ASSRSEFYEQY
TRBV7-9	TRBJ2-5	ASSSQGWQETQY
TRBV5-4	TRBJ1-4	ASSLSTANEKLF
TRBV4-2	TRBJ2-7	ASSPDLSAGSYEQY
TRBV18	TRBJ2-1	ASSPPNRREGRNEQF
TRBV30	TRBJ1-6	AWRVEGRSSYNSPLH
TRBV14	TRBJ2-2	ASSPLGLADTGELF
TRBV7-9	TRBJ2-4	ASSLAAGGRDIQY
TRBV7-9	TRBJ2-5	ASSPGQSETQY
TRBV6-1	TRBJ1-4	ASSELGEKLF
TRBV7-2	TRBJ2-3	ASSLAASTDTQY
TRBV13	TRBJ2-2	ASSSGTSDTGELF
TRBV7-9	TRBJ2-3	ASSRQGQNTDTQY
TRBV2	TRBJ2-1	ASSEGRLPYNEQF
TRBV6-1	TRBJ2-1	ASRVLAGGNNEQF
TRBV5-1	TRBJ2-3	ASSLGAGVGADTQY
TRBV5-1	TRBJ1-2	ASSLATGFDRNYGYT
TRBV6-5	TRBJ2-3	ASSLRGEGTDTQY
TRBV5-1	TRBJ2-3	ASSLDRGTDTQY
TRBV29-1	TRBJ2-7	SVDGEGQGSVEQY
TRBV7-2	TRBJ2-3	ASSFTYGPDTQY
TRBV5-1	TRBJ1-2	ASSPRGQYGYT
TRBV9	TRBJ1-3	ASSVGMGTGNTIY
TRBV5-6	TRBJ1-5	ASSGWAREGPQH